The 9 T cell receptor beta chains given below trace back to one sample, sequenced in a study of OX40 agonist ivuxolimab in advanced cancers. The repertoire was sequenced with immunoSEQ multiplex PCR; TCRdb's copy has only in-frame clones and lacks some. This table has about 71,000 clones, 94% appearing once. Sequencing used CD4+ or CD8+ T cells sorted from blood, obtained in a trial of the OX40 agonist ivuxolimab. The receptors come from an adult with an advanced solid tumor such as melanoma, head and neck, liver or kidney cancer.

The CDR3 region is CASSFSGRAYEQYF. As DNA, the CDR3 is TGTGCCAGCAGTTTTAGCGGGAGGGCCTACGAGCAGTACTTC. J is TRBJ2-7 and V is TRBV28; the match to TRBD2 covers 11 bases. The CDR3 is made up of 14 amino acids. Germline assignment: CDR1 MDHEN and CDR2 SYDVKM. V lost 3 bases, J lost 2 bases, and 0 bases stayed unmatched.

The chain links TRBV7-2 to TRBJ2-3, with D perhaps being TRBD1 or TRBD2 (5 bases each). Trimming took off 5 bases at V and 0 bases at J, with 18 bases between the two ends. The CDR3 is 17 residues long. CDR1 is SGHTA and CDR2 is FQGNSA in the germline V gene. The CDR3 loop is CASSTRPGTVSTDTQYF. CDR3 nucleotide sequence: TGTGCCAGCAGCACTCGCCCAGGGACCGTTAGCACAGATACGCAGTATTTT.

The V gene is TRBV19, the J gene TRBJ2-1; perhaps TRBD2 as D (6 bases). With 7 bases removed from V and 2 bases from J, the gap between germline ends came to 15 bases. The CDR3 is 15 amino acids. CDR1 is LNHDA, CDR2 SQIVND, per germline (reference sequence). CDR3 nucleotides: TGTGCCAGTAAGACCTACGGGAGCACCTACAATGAGCAGTTCTTC. This sequence encodes CASKTYGSTYNEQFF.

The chain links TRBV5-8 to TRBJ1-1; D gene ambiguous. V was cut by 3 bases and J by 0 bases, with 9 bases left in between. The CDR3 is 14 amino acids. CDR1 is SGHTS, CDR2 YDEGEE, per germline. CDR3 loop: CASSSNTLNTEAFF. CDR3 DNA sequence: TGTGCCAGCAGCTCCAACACGTTGAACACTGAAGCTTTCTTT.

This clone appeared once. The chain couples TRBV4-2 to TRBJ2-1; 10 bases agree with TRBD2. J lost 5 bases, V lost 3 bases, and 1 base had no gene match. This CDR3 has 14 residues. Germline lookup yields CDR1 LGHNA and CDR2 YNFKEQ. For the CDR3, the DNA is TGTGCCAGCAGCCATGGACTAGCGGACAATGAGCAGTTCTTC. Residues: CASSHGLADNEQFF.

The chain is built from TRBV5-1 and TRBJ1-5; TRBD1 matches at 9 bases. CDR3 size: 14 residues. Unmatched junction bases numbered 2, after V lost 3 bases and J lost 4 bases. Germline V CDR1 and CDR2: SGHRS, YFSETQ. The CDR3 DNA reads as TGCGCCAGCAGCTCCGGACAGGGGAATCAGCCCCAGCATTTT. Protein product: CASSSGQGNQPQHF.

In DNA, the CDR3 is TGTGCCAGTAGCTACGGGACAGGGGTATCCTACGAGCAGTACTTC. Translation: CASSYGTGVSYEQYF. The chain joins TRBV19 to TRBJ2-7, with 10 bases that match TRBD1. Germline-derived CDR1 and CDR2 are LNHDA and SQIVND (reference sequence). Unmatched junction bases numbered 6, after V lost 6 bases and J lost 1 base. This CDR3 is 15 amino acids long.

J is TRBJ1-3 and V is TRBV9; D remains unclear. V lost 0 bases to trimming and J lost 7 bases, with 5 bases between them. The CDR3 contains 12 residues. The germline V gene encodes CDR1 SGDLS and CDR2 YYNGEE. The CDR3 DNA reads TGTGCCAGCAGCGTAGGTGATAACACCATATATTTT. This gives the protein CASSVGDNTIYF.

The chain joins TRBV4-1 to TRBJ2-5; 12 bases match TRBD1. The CDR3 is 17 amino acids. V shed 5 bases, J shed 4 bases, and the junction held 11 bases outside the gene matches. The germline CDR1 and CDR2 sequences are MGHRA and YSYEKL. CDR3 nucleotides: TGCGCCAGCAGCTTCCCGGGACAGGGGGCAATTATAGAGACCCAGTACTTC. Translating gives CASSFPGQGAIIETQYF.